This T cell receptor (beta chain) was sequenced during a study of blood T cell repertoires in COVID-19. Study information: The United States, Italy and Spain provided the acute and convalescent COVID-19 samples. The analysed material was cDNA or gDNA that came from T cells, B-cell-depleted T cells, or PBMCs.

Per the authors' pipeline: Cell counts per sample came from amplifying reference gene primers. Data came from immunoSEQ multiplex PCR; TCRdb stores just in-frame clones and leaves some out. That table is the source of V, J and clone size, and D and trimming were worked out from the DNA. The profile shows 160,000 or so clones, 80% to 90% of them singletons. This CDR3 is 16 amino acids long. Germline V CDR1 and CDR2: LNHDA, SQIVND (reference sequence). V gave up 3 bases and J gave up 0 bases, with 9 bases separating them. Sequencing input: peripheral blood. This sequence originates from a woman in her fifties or sixties with acute or convalescent COVID-19. The V gene is TRBV19, the J gene TRBJ2-6, with D uncertain. DNA of the CDR3: TGTGCCAGTAGTATTCTGCCTAGCTCTGGGGCCAACGTCCTGACTTTC. Its translation is CASSILPSSGANVLTF.